This TCR beta chain was found in a study of T cells in Graves' hyperthyroidism and ophthalmopathy. This CDR3 is built from 14 residues. Germline V gives CDR1 MNHEY, CDR2 SMNVEV (reference sequence). The V gene lost 5 bases and the J gene lost 3 bases, with 14 bases spanning the gap. TCR beta CDR3 regions were amplified from RNA. First-round RT-PCR targeting the TCR CDR3 was performed with the HTBI primer set. Each CDR3 protein is one row after TCRdb ran MiXCR on the multiplex PCR reads. The table records about 520,000 distinct CDR3 sequences, roughly 24% of them present only once. This clonotype appeared many times.

The TCR sequence derives from a young woman with Graves' ophthalmopathy. This chain connects TRBV27 to TRBJ2-7, with D possibly TRBD1 on 6 matching bases. The sample taken for sequencing was blood. CDR3 protein: CASSKQGRGYEQYF. The CDR3 DNA follows: TGTGCCAGCAGTAAGCAGGGCAGGGGCTACGAGCAGTACTTC.